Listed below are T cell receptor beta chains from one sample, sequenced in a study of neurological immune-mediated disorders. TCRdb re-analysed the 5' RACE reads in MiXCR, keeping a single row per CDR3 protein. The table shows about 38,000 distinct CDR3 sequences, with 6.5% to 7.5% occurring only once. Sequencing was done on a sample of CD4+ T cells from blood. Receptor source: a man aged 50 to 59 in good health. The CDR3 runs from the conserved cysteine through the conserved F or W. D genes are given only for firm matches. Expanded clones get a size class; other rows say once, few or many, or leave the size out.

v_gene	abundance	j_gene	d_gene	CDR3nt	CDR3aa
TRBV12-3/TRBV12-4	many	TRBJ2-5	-	TGTGCCAGCAGTCCACAGTACGCTAGCTTCGAGACCCAGTACTTC	CASSPQYASFETQYF
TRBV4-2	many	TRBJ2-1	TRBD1	TGTGCCAGCAGCCAACAACCAGGGGGCCCTCAGTTCTTC	CASSQQPGGPQFF
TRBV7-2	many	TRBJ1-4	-	TGTGCCAGCAGCTTAGTGGTGAATGAAAAACTGTTTTTT	CASSLVVNEKLFF
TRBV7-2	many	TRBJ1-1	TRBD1	TGTGCCAGCAGGTTGGACAGGATGAACACTGAAGCTTTCTTT	CASRLDRMNTEAFF
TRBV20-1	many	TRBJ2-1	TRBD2	TGCAGTGCGGCAGCCCACTCCCCGGGGGGAGGGGAGTTCTTC	CSAAAHSPGGGEFF
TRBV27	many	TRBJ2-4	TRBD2	TGTGCCAGCAGTGCCATAGCGGGAGGGCCAGCCAAAAACATTCAGTACTTC	CASSAIAGGPAKNIQYF
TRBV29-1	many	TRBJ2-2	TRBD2	TGCAGCGTTGAAGATCTTAATTTGGCGGGAGCGCTCACCGGGGAGCTGTTTTTT	CSVEDLNLAGALTGELFF
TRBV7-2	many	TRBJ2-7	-	TGTGCCAGCAGTCTTGACCTAGACGAGCAGTACTTC	CASSLDLDEQYF
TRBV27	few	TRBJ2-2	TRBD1	TGTGCCAGCAGTTTGAGACAGGGGGAGACCGGGGAGCTGTTTTTT	CASSLRQGETGELFF
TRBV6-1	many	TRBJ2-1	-	TGTGCCAGCAGTGGTCCTGCGGGCGGGAATATTCAGTTCTTC	CASSGPAGGNIQFF
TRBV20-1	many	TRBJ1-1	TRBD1	TGCAGTGCTCGAGCAGGGGGCAGGGGCACTGAAGCTTTCTTT	CSARAGGRGTEAFF
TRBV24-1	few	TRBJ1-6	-	TGTGCCACCGGCCGGGAGGTTTATTCACCCCTCCACTTT	CATGREVYSPLHF
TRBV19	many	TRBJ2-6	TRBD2	TGTGCCAGTAGTATCGGGAGGGCCTTCGGGACTGGGGCCAACGTCCTGACTTTC	CASSIGRAFGTGANVLTF
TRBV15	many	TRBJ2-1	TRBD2	TGTGCCACCAGCAGAGGGGGGTGGCGGGAGGGCCTTTGGAACAATGAGCAGTTCTTC	CATSRGGWREGLWNNEQFF
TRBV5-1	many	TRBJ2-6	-	TGCGCCAGCAGCTTGGTCGTCTCTGGGGCCAACGTCCTGACTTTC	CASSLVVSGANVLTF
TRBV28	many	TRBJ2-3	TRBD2	TGTGCCAGCAGCCTTAGCGGGATCCGCACAGATACGCAGTATTTT	CASSLSGIRTDTQYF
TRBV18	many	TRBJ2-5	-	TGTGCCAGCTCACCATCTAGAGCCGGGGCCCAGTACTTC	CASSPSRAGAQYF
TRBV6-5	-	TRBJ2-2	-	TGTGCCAGCCGCGGGACAGCTGATCCGAACACCGGGGAGCTGTTTTTT	CASRGTADPNTGELFF
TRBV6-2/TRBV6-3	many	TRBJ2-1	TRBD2	TGTGCCAGCAGACCCAGCGGGGGTGGGCACAATGAGCAGTTCTTC	CASRPSGGGHNEQFF
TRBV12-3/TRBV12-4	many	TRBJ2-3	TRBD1	TGTGCCAGCAGTTTAAGGGCAGGGGGTGCCTCTAGCACAGATACGCAGTATTTT	CASSLRAGGASSTDTQYF
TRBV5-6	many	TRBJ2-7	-	TGTGCCAGCAGCTTGGTTGAGCGCCCCTCCTACGAGCAGTACTTC	CASSLVERPSYEQYF
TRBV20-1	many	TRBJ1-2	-	TGCAGTGCTGCATCGGACATATATCTCTATGGCTACACCTTC	CSAASDIYLYGYTF
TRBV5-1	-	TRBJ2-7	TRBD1	TGCGCCAGCAGCCCTAAGACAGGGGACGAGCAGTACTTC	CASSPKTGDEQYF
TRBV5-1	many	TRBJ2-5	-	TGCGCCAGCAGCTTGGACGCCTACCAAGAGACCCAGTACTTC	CASSLDAYQETQYF
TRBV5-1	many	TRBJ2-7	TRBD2	TGCGCCAGCAGCTTGGAGACTAGCGGGGGATACGAGCAGTACTTC	CASSLETSGGYEQYF
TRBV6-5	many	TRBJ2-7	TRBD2	TGTGCCAGCAGGCGACTAGCATCCTACGAGCAGTACTTC	CASRRLASYEQYF
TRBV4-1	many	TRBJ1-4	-	TGCGCCAGCAGCAACGTGAGAAATAATGAAAAACTGTTTTTT	CASSNVRNNEKLFF
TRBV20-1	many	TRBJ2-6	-	TGCAGTGCTCCAAGAATGGACAGATTCTCTGGGGCCAACGTCCTGACTTTC	CSAPRMDRFSGANVLTF
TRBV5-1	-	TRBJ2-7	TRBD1	TGCGCCAGCAGCTCTGAGGGGACAGGATACGAGCAGTACTTC	CASSSEGTGYEQYF
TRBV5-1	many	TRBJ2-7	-	TGCGCCAGCAGCTTGGAGCCTAGCGACTCCTACGAGCAGTACTTC	CASSLEPSDSYEQYF
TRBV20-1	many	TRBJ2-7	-	TGCAGTGCTAAAGCCGGGACACACTACGAGCAGTACTTC	CSAKAGTHYEQYF
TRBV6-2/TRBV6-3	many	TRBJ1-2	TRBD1	TGTGCCAGCAGACAGATTTTGACAGGGGACGACGGCTACACCTTC	CASRQILTGDDGYTF
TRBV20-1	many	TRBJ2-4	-	TGCAGTGCTAGAGTACTGCGGGCCGGATCGCGCGCCAAAAACATTCAGTACTTC	CSARVLRAGSRAKNIQYF
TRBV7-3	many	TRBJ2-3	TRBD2	TGTGCCAGCAGCTCGCAACCGAGGACTAGCGGGAGGGCCTTCTCAGATACGCAGTATTTT	CASSSQPRTSGRAFSDTQYF
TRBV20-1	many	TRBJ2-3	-	TGCAGTGCTAGAGCGACAGGAGATACGCAGTATTTT	CSARATGDTQYF
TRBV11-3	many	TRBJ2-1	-	TGTGCCAGCAGCTTAGGGGGGTACGGCAATGAGCAGTTCTTC	CASSLGGYGNEQFF
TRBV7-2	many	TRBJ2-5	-	TGTGCCAGCAGCCTGAATTCCCCGCTCTCAGGGGAGACCCAGTACTTC	CASSLNSPLSGETQYF
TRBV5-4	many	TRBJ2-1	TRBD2	TGTGCCAGCAGCTTCCGGACTAGCGGGAGTGATGAGCAGTTCTTC	CASSFRTSGSDEQFF
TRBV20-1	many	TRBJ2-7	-	TGCAGTGCCGGCCGCCAGCAGCGATACGAGCAGTACTTC	CSAGRQQRYEQYF
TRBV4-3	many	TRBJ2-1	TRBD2	TGCGCCAGCAGCCAAGATGGTTTAGCGGGAGGGGGGAATGAGCAGTTCTTC	CASSQDGLAGGGNEQFF
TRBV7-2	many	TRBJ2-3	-	TGTGCCAGCAGCCTCGGGAATATCGGAGGGACAGATACGCAGTATTTT	CASSLGNIGGTDTQYF
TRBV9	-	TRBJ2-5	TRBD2	TGTGCCAGCAGCTCCCCAGCGGGGGCGACGGAGACCCAGTACTTC	CASSSPAGATETQYF